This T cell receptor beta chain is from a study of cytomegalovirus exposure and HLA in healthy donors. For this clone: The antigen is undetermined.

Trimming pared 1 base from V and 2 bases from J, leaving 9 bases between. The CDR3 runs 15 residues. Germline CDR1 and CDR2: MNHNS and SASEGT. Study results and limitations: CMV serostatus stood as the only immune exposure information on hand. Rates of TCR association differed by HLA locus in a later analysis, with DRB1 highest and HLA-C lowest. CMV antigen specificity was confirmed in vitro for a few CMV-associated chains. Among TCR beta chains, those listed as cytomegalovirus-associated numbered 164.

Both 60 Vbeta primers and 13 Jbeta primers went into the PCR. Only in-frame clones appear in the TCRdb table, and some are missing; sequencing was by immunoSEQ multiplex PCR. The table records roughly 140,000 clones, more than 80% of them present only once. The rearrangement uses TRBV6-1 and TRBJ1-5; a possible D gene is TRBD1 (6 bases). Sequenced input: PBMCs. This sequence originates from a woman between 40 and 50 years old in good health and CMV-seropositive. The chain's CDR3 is CASSEDRVRNQPQHF. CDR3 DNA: TGTGCCAGCAGTGAAGACAGGGTTCGCAATCAGCCCCAGCATTTT.